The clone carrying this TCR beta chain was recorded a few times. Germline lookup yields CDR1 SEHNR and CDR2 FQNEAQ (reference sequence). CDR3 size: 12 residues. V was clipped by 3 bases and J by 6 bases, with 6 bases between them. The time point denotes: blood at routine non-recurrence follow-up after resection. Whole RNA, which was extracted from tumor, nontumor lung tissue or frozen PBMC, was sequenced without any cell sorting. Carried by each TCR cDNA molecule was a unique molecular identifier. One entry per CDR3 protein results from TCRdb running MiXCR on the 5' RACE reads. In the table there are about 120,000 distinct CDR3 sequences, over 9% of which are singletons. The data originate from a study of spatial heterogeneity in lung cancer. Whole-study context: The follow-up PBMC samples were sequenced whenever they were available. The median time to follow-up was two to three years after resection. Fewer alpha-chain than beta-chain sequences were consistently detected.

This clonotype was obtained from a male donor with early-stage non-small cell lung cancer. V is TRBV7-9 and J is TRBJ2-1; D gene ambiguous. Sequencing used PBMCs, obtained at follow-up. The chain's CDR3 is CASSFVANEQFF. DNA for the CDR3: TGTGCCAGCAGCTTCGTGGCCAATGAGCAGTTCTTC.